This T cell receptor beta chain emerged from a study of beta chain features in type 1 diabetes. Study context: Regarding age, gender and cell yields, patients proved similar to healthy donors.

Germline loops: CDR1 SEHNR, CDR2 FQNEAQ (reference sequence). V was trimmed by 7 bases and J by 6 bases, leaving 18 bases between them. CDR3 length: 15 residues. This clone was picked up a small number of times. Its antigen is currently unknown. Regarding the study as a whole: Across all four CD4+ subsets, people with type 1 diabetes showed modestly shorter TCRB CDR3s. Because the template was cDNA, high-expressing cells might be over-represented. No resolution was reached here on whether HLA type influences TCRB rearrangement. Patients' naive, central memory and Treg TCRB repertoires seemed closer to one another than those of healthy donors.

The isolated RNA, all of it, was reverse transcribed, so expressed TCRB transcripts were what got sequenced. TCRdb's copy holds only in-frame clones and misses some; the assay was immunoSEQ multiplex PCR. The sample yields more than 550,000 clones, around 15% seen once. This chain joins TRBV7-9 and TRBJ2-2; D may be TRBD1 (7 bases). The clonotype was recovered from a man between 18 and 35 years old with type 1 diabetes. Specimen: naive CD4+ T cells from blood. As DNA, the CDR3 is TGTGCCAGCACGGACAGGAGGGACCCTTCCGGGGAGCTGTTTTTT. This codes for CASTDRRDPSGELFF.